The entry that follows covers one T cell receptor beta chain sequence. This clone was detected once. What antigen it recognizes has not been identified. The record has no base qualities; no much larger clone is one base away. The CDR3 numbers 13 residues from cysteine through phenylalanine. The retained sequence is limited to the CDR3, 39 bases, with the frame set at the first base. CDR1 is given as MDHEN and CDR2 as SYDVKM, both from the germline V gene. The trim is 2 bases for V and 3 bases for J, with a gap of 6 bases between the germline ends. The sample belongs to a study of T cell changes during pregnancy in multiple sclerosis (dated by TCRdb to between 2017 and 2020). Looking at the study overall: The study looked at changes in the T cell repertoire across pregnancy in women with multiple sclerosis.

Library generation was performed with the immunoSEQ multiplex PCR assay. TCRdb limited this immuneACCESS table to in-frame rearrangements with V and J called. A share of clones is missing; checked studies link under half to unresolved V genes, and the rest is unexplained. Within this sample are tens of thousands of clones, with approximately 92% of them counted one time only. The ten top clones hold roughly 0.4% of the sample. This sequence was found in a female donor with multiple sclerosis, enrolled in a pregnancy study. This chain joins TRBV28 to TRBJ2-3, with the D gene not confidently named. The sequencing here drew on CD4+ T cells from peripheral blood mononuclear cells, taken before pregnancy. Here is the DNA: TGTGCCAGCAGTTTAGGGCGAACAGATACGCAGTATTTT. This encodes CASSLGRTDTQYF. This CDR3, with the reference TRBV28 and TRBJ2-3 proteins standing in past its ends, gives the full variable domain DVKVTQSSRYLVKRTGEKVFLECVQDMDHENMFWYRQDPGLGLRLIYFSYDVKMKEKGDIPEGYSVSREKKERFSLILESASTNQTSMYLCASSLGRTDTQYFGPGTRLTVL.